Below are 18 T cell receptor beta chains sequenced from a single sample in a study of cytomegalovirus exposure and HLA in healthy donors (dated by TCRdb to about 2017). Libraries were made using the immunoSEQ multiplex PCR assay. In TCRdb, the immuneACCESS table is reduced to in-frame sequences with V and J assigned. These tables do not hold every clone; where another copy was compared, an unresolved V gene accounts for under half, and the others remain unexplained. Across this sample there are 55,000 to 80,000 clones, with more than 85% seen only once. The ten largest clones add up to about 6.4% of the sample. Specimen: PBMCs. Every receptor here comes from a woman under 30 in good health and CMV-seropositive.

The chain has TRBV25-1 and TRBJ2-1; the match to TRBD2 covers 10 bases. Germline V gives CDR1 MGHDK, CDR2 SYGVNS. The J segment lost 2 bases and the V segment lost 5 bases, leaving 3 bases of the junction unmatched. CDR3 length: 15 residues. In DNA, the CDR3 is TGTGCCAGCAGTCTTAGCGGGAGGCCCTACAATGAGCAGTTCTTC. It yields the protein CASSLSGRPYNEQFF.

J is TRBJ2-2 and V is TRBV19, with 8 bases identical to TRBD2. Germline V gene lookup returns CDR1 LNHDA and CDR2 SQIVND (reference sequence). With 8 bases clipped from V and 6 bases from J, the junction kept 11 bases outside the gene matches. The CDR3 contains 15 residues. The chain's CDR3 is CASSEQRGYAGELFF. The DNA of the CDR3 is TGTGCCAGTTCCGAACAGCGGGGGTACGCCGGGGAGCTGTTTTTT. Drawing the rest from reference TRBV19 and TRBJ2-2, the complete variable domain is DGGITQSPKYLFRKEGQNVTLSCEQNLNHDAMYWYRQDPGQGLRLIYYSQIVNDFQKGDIAEGYSVSREKKESFPLTVTSAQKNPTAFYLCASSEQRGYAGELFFGEGSRLTVL.

This chain links TRBV5-1 with TRBJ1-2; 7 nucleotides agree with TRBD1. Looked up from germline, CDR1 is SGHRS and CDR2 is YFSETQ. V lost 1 base and J lost 6; bases outside the gene matches: 6. The CDR3 length is 14 residues. CDR3 sequence reads: CASSLIGGGNGYTF. DNA for the CDR3: TGCGCCAGCAGCTTGATAGGGGGCGGGAATGGCTACACCTTC.

The gene calls are TRBV5-4 and TRBJ1-1; D gene ambiguous. V was trimmed by 3 bases and J by 0 bases, leaving 6 bases between them. Germline V gives CDR1 SGHNT, CDR2 YYREEE (reference sequence). The CDR3 spans 13 residues. CDR3 nucleotide sequence: TGTGCCAGCAGCTCGACAATGAACACTGAAGCTTTCTTT. The encoded protein is CASSSTMNTEAFF. The whole variable domain, filled in from reference TRBV5-4 and TRBJ1-1, reads ETGVTQSPTHLIKTRGQQVTLRCSSQSGHNTVSWYQQALGQGPQFIFQYYREEENGRGNFPPRFSGLQFPNYSSELNVNALELDDSALYLCASSSTMNTEAFFGQGTRLTVV.

The chain combines TRBV6-1 with TRBJ2-3, with a weak D call TRBD1 (6 bases). The germline V gene has CDR1 MNHNS and CDR2 SASEGT. The CDR3 covers 13 residues. V was trimmed by 6 bases and J by 4 bases, leaving 11 bases between them. This CDR3 is CASRVRGADTQYF. The CDR3 region has the DNA TGTGCCAGCAGAGTCAGGGGTGCAGATACGCAGTATTTT.

The V gene is TRBV7-9, the J gene TRBJ2-1; 10 nucleotides agree with TRBD2. Germline trimming cut 6 bases from V and 8 bases from J; bases unmatched to any gene: 10. Germline CDR1 and CDR2: SEHNR and FQNEAQ (reference sequence). The CDR3 sequence is 15 residues long. The CDR3, as DNA: TGTGCCAGCAGTCATAGCGGGGGGCCGTCTCATGAGCAGTTCTTC. It is translated as CASSHSGGPSHEQFF. The variable domain in full, with the rest retrieved from reference TRBV7-9 and TRBJ2-1, is DTGVSQNPRHKITKRGQNVTFRCDPISEHNRLYWYRQTLGQGPEFLTYFQNEAQLEKSRLLSDRFSAERPKGSFSTLEIQRTEQGDSAMYLCASSHSGGPSHEQFFGPGTRLTVL.

This chain uses TRBV10-3 with TRBJ2-1, with D possibly matching TRBD2 (5 bases). Germline V gene lookup returns CDR1 ENHRY and CDR2 SYGVKD. There are 17 residues in the CDR3. Trimming removed 0 bases at V and 4 bases at J, with 16 bases between. The CDR3 region has the DNA TGTGCCATCAGTGAGTCGGGAGCTAGGGATGGGTACAATGAGCAGTTCTTC. Amino acids: CAISESGARDGYNEQFF.

The J gene is TRBJ2-1, the V gene TRBV6-1; perhaps TRBD2 as D (6 bases). CDR1 is MNHNS and CDR2 is SASEGT in the germline V gene. V lost 6 bases and J lost 8, with 14 bases in between. The CDR3 consists of 13 residues. Written as DNA, the CDR3 is TGTGCCAGCAGCTCAAGGAGGGAACATGAGCAGTTCTTC. This codes for CASSSRREHEQFF.

The chain has TRBV12-5 and TRBJ2-1, with TRBD2 as a possible D gene (5 bases). CDR1 and CDR2 (germline): LGHNT, FRNRAP. V lost 4 bases and J 9 bases, leaving 19 bases between the germline ends. The CDR3 runs 15 residues. CDR3 sequence reads: CASGSTRAVGGEQFF. Here the CDR3 DNA reads TGTGCTAGTGGTTCAACTAGGGCGGTAGGCGGTGAGCAGTTCTTC.

The CDR3 DNA reads TGCGCCAGCAGCTTCCGGTCCGGACAAGGCGGTGCCGAGCAGTACTTC. It yields the protein CASSFRSGQGGAEQYF. V and J are TRBV5-1 and TRBJ2-7, with a weak D call TRBD1 (5 bases). V shed 2 bases and J shed 6 bases, with 21 bases lying between them. CDR1 is SGHRS and CDR2 is YFSETQ in the germline V gene. The CDR3 length is 16 residues.

V gene TRBV5-1 combines with J gene TRBJ2-7, with 7 bases aligning to TRBD2. Trimming at V came to 3 bases and at J to 6 bases, leaving 9 bases not matched to a gene. In germline, CDR1 is SGHRS, CDR2 YFSETQ. This CDR3 region has 14 residues. The CDR3 DNA follows: TGCGCCAGCAGCTCCCGGGTGGGGGAGGGCGAGCAGTACTTC. Protein: CASSSRVGEGEQYF.

V gene TRBV15 combines with J gene TRBJ1-3; D not certain. The V gene lost 5 bases and the J gene lost 4 bases, with 15 bases spanning the gap. This CDR3 spans 15 amino acids. Germline CDR1 reads LNHNV; CDR2 reads YYDKDF (reference sequence). The DNA of the CDR3 is TGTGCCACCAGCCCTCGGGTGGGAGAGGGAAACACCATATATTTT. This gives the protein CATSPRVGEGNTIYF.

The chain couples TRBV19 to TRBJ2-2; D not certain. The CDR3 is 14 amino acids. Trimming took 7 bases from V and 3 from J, leaving 12 bases between them. Germline loops: CDR1 LNHDA, CDR2 SQIVND (reference sequence). The CDR3 reads CASTPGSHTGELFF. DNA for the CDR3: TGTGCCAGTACTCCCGGGTCCCACACCGGGGAGCTGTTTTTT.

This chain joins TRBV27 and TRBJ2-1; 9 bases agree with TRBD1. Germline V gives CDR1 MNHEY, CDR2 SMNVEV (reference sequence). The junction had 11 bases not matched to a gene; V was cut back by 5 bases and J by 6 bases. The CDR3 sequence is 16 residues long. The DNA for the CDR3 is TGTGCCAGCAGTCCCGGGACAGGGAGCGGCAGCAATGAGCAGTTCTTC. It translates to CASSPGTGSGSNEQFF.

The chain joins TRBV11-2 to TRBJ1-3; the D gene is possibly TRBD1 (6 bases). This CDR3 spans 16 amino acids. Germline CDR1 reads SGHAT; CDR2 reads FQNNGV. V lost 5 bases to trimming and J lost 4 bases, with 18 bases between them. The CDR3 sequence is CASSPGTPGEGNTIYF. The DNA for the CDR3 is TGTGCCAGCAGCCCCGGGACACCAGGAGAAGGAAACACCATATATTTT. Variable domain in full (rest from reference TRBV11-2 and TRBJ1-3): EAGVAQSPRYKIIEKRQSVAFWCNPISGHATLYWYQQILGQGPKLLIQFQNNGVVDDSQLPKDRFSAERLKGVDSTLKIQPAKLEDSAVYLCASSPGTPGEGNTIYFGEGSWLTVV.

This chain connects TRBV10-2 to TRBJ1-2; 7 nucleotides align to TRBD1. The CDR3 has 13 residues. J gave up 8 bases and V 5 bases, and 8 bases lay outside the gene matches. Per the germline V gene, CDR1 is WSHSY and CDR2 is SAAADI. CDR3 bases: TGCGCCAGCAGTCGCTACAGGGGAAGGGGCTACACCTTC. This translates into CASSRYRGRGYTF.

V usage is TRBV19 and J usage is TRBJ2-3; 10 nucleotides line up with TRBD1. CDR3 length: 13 amino acids. Germline V gene sequence: CDR1 LNHDA, CDR2 SQIVND (reference sequence). Unmatched junction bases numbered 1, after V lost 6 bases and J lost 4 bases. The CDR3 loop reads CASRTGGPDTQYF. CDR3 nucleotides: TGTGCCAGTAGGACAGGGGGCCCAGATACGCAGTATTTT.

This chain uses TRBV9 with TRBJ1-1; 10 bases are a match to TRBD1. CDR1 SGDLS and CDR2 YYNGEE come from the germline V gene. Trimming took 0 bases from V and 4 from J; bases not matched to a gene: 0. The CDR3 loop spans 14 amino acids. The CDR3 DNA is TGTGCCAGCAGCGTAGGGACAGGGGGCACTGAAGCTTTCTTT. Its protein is CASSVGTGGTEAFF.